The next 20 T cell receptor beta chains were all read from a single sample in a study of blood T cell repertoires in COVID-19. The protocol was immunoSEQ multiplex PCR, while the TCRdb copy is restricted to in-frame clones and leaves out a portion. The sample yields about 200,000 clones, approximately 86% seen once. The sample was PBMCs or T cells enriched from blood (not recorded which). These receptors were taken from a woman aged 60-75 years with acute COVID-19.

The chain uses TRBV21-1 and TRBJ2-4; no DNA check was done on the table's D call, TRBD1. TRBV21-1 is a pseudogene segment. This CDR3 comprises 21 residues. The CDR3 loop reads CASSRRRLPGHLLLAKNIQYF. The CDR3 region has the DNA TGTGCCAGCAGCAGACGGAGATTACCGGGACACCTCCTCCTAGCCAAAAACATTCAGTACTTC.

In its sample, this clone was seen many times. The chain combines TRBV7-9 with TRBJ1-5; no reliable D call. The ends were cut back, 6 bases at V and 0 bases at J, with 15 bases in the middle. Germline CDR1 is SEHNR and CDR2 is FQNEAQ (reference sequence). The CDR3 has 16 amino acids. CDR3 region: CASSAGGTFSNQPQHF. In nucleotides, the CDR3 is TGTGCCAGCAGTGCGGGTGGCACCTTTAGCAATCAGCCCCAGCATTTT.

The V call is TRBV18, the J call TRBJ1-4; D remains unclear. Between the trimmed V and J ends, which lost 6 bases and 4 bases, there was a span of 15 bases. Germline CDR1 KGHSH, CDR2 LQKENI. The CDR3 extends over 15 amino acids. The CDR3 DNA reads TGTGCCAGCTCGGGATCGTCGGGAGTTAATGAAAAACTGTTTTTT. It encodes CASSGSSGVNEKLFF.

The rearrangement uses TRBV5-5 and TRBJ1-4; possible D gene TRBD1, 5 bases. The CDR3 consists of 15 residues. CDR1 is SGHKS and CDR2 is YYEKEE in the germline V gene (reference sequence). V dropped 4 bases and J dropped 1 base, with 11 bases sitting between them. The CDR3, as DNA: TGTGCCAGCAGCCTAACGGGGGTAACTAATGAAAAACTGTTTTTT. Protein: CASSLTGVTNEKLFF.

J is TRBJ1-2 and V is TRBV30; no definite D call. Trimming cost V 6 bases and J 5 bases, with 13 bases left between them. This CDR3 is built from 12 residues. Germline CDR1 reads GTSNPN; CDR2 reads SVGIG (reference sequence). The CDR3 reads CACTETPYGYTF. In nucleotides, the CDR3 is TGTGCCTGTACAGAAACTCCGTATGGCTACACCTTC.

The chain joins TRBV5-6 to TRBJ2-3, with 11 bases that match TRBD2. This CDR3 is built from 17 residues. Germline lookup yields CDR1 SGHDT and CDR2 YYEEEE. The junction had 10 bases not matched to a gene; V was cut back by 3 bases and J by 4 bases. CDR3 nucleotide sequence: TGTGCCAGCAGCTCTACCGGACTAGCGGGCACAGCAGATACGCAGTATTTT. The encoded protein is CASSSTGLAGTADTQYF. Full variable domain (missing parts from reference TRBV5-6 and TRBJ2-3): DAGVTQSPTHLIKTRGQQVTLRCSPKSGHDTVSWYQQALGQGPQFIFQYYEEEERQRGNFPDRFSGHQFPNYSSELNVNALLLGDSALYLCASSSTGLAGTADTQYFGPGTRLTVL.

The CDR3 is CAQTGTSLNEQFF. The CDR3 bases are TGTGCCCAAACCGGGACTAGTCTCAATGAGCAGTTCTTC. The rearrangement uses TRBV7-9 and TRBJ2-1; 8 positions match TRBD2. Germline V gene lookup returns CDR1 SEHNR and CDR2 FQNEAQ (reference sequence). The CDR3 covers 13 residues. Trimming at V came to 11 bases and at J to 6 bases, leaving 9 bases not matched to a gene.

The chain links TRBV30 to TRBJ1-2; D is perhaps TRBD1 (5 bases). Between the trimmed V and J ends, which lost 3 bases and 2 bases, there was a span of 16 bases. CDR1 GTSNPN and CDR2 SVGIG come from the germline V gene (reference sequence). This CDR3 region has 15 residues. The CDR3 here is CAWSDTYRRNYGYTF. CDR3 sequence (DNA): TGTGCCTGGAGCGATACGTACAGGAGAAACTATGGCTACACCTTC.

The chain links TRBV4-1 to TRBJ1-1; 8 positions agree with TRBD1. Germline loops: CDR1 MGHRA, CDR2 YSYEKL. Trimming removed 0 bases from V and 6 bases from J; junction bases left unmatched: 6. The CDR3 is made up of 15 amino acids. The CDR3 reads CASSQDRTGLAEAFF. CDR3 DNA sequence: TGCGCCAGCAGCCAAGATAGGACAGGGCTAGCTGAAGCTTTCTTT.

The rearrangement joins TRBV19 to TRBJ1-5, with D possibly TRBD1 on 5 matching bases. The V gene lost 4 bases and the J gene lost 5 bases, with 18 bases spanning the gap. The length of the CDR3 is 16 residues. Germline CDR1 LNHDA, CDR2 SQIVND (reference sequence). CDR3 loop: CASSKRSRDYDQPQHF. CDR3 DNA: TGTGCCAGTAGTAAACGCTCCAGGGATTATGATCAGCCCCAGCATTTT.

The rearrangement links TRBV2 to TRBJ1-5, with 9 bases matching TRBD1. This CDR3 has 14 residues. Germline CDR1 is SNHLY and CDR2 is FYNNEI. Trimming cost V 6 bases and J 6 bases; bases outside gene matches: 6. CDR3 DNA sequence: TGTGCCAGCAGCGACAGGGGGGTTGGTCAGCCCCAGCATTTT. It codes for CASSDRGVGQPQHF.

This clone was recorded a few times. The gene calls are TRBV7-8 and TRBJ2-2, with TRBD2 matching over 10 bases. The CDR3 loop spans 18 amino acids. V dropped 3 bases and J dropped 0; count of bases not matched to a gene: 7. CDR1 and CDR2 from the germline V gene are SGHVS and FQNEAQ. CDR3 sequence reads: CASSFFGLAATNTGELFF. In DNA, the CDR3 is TGTGCCAGCAGCTTCTTCGGACTAGCGGCTACGAACACCGGGGAGCTGTTTTTT.

V and J are TRBV5-5 and TRBJ1-4, with D uncertain. Trimming shortened V by 3 bases and J by 0 bases, and 6 bases separated the two germline ends. CDR3 length equals 14 residues. Germline CDR1 reads SGHKS; CDR2 reads YYEKEE (reference sequence). This CDR3 is CASSSGPTNEKLFF. The CDR3 coding sequence is TGTGCCAGCAGCTCAGGCCCAACTAATGAAAAACTGTTTTTT. Supplemented by reference TRBV5-5 and TRBJ1-4, the full variable domain reads DAGVTQSPTHLIKTRGQQVTLRCSPISGHKSVSWYQQVLGQGPQFIFQYYEKEERGRGNFPDRFSARQFPNYSSELNVNALLLGDSALYLCASSSGPTNEKLFFGSGTQLSVL.

The CDR3 protein is CATSGVAGGPDTQYF. DNA of the CDR3: TGTGCCACCAGTGGTGTAGCGGGAGGCCCAGATACGCAGTATTTT. The J gene is TRBJ2-3, the V gene TRBV24-1, with 10 bases identical to TRBD2. Germline V lookup: CDR1 KGHDR, CDR2 SFDVKD. The junction had 5 bases not matched to a gene; V was cut back by 5 bases and J by 4 bases. The CDR3 extends over 15 amino acids.

The chain combines TRBV27 with TRBJ1-5; TRBD1 aligns across 10 bases. The CDR3 sequence is 16 residues long. Per germline, CDR1 MNHEY and CDR2 SMNVEV (reference sequence). The trim removed 0 bases at V and 5 bases at J, leaving 4 bases unmatched. The DNA of the CDR3 is TGTGCCAGCAGTTTATCAGGGACAGGGGTATATCAGCCCCAGCATTTT. It codes for CASSLSGTGVYQPQHF.

This clone was detected only a few times. The rearrangement joins TRBV10-3 to TRBJ1-1, with unresolved D. CDR3 size: 14 residues. V shed 3 bases and J shed 6 bases, with 14 bases lying between them. The germline V gene encodes CDR1 ENHRY and CDR2 SYGVKD. CDR3 in DNA: TGTGCCATCAGTGATTCGGCGGCAACTTCTGAAGCTTTCTTT. Translation: CAISDSAATSEAFF.

This chain joins TRBV21-1 and TRBJ1-5; the table gives TRBD1 as D, unverified against the DNA. TRBV21-1 is reported as a pseudogene. The CDR3 has 16 amino acids. CDR3 nucleotides: TGTGCCAGCAGCAAAGGGGTTGAGACAGGGAATCAGCCCCAGCATTTT. Its protein product is CASSKGVETGNQPQHF.

The chain links TRBV11-2 to TRBJ2-4, with a possible D match to TRBD1 (5 bases). The CDR3 consists of 15 residues. Trimming cost V 2 bases and J 8 bases, with 16 bases left between them. CDR1 and CDR2 (germline): SGHAT, FQNNGV. CDR3 residues: CASSLISKGIDIQYF. In DNA form, the CDR3 reads TGTGCCAGCAGCTTAATTTCGAAGGGGATAGACATTCAGTACTTC.

The genes are TRBV11-2 and TRBJ1-6; D not resolved. Germline CDR1 SGHAT, CDR2 FQNNGV. Trimming removed 1 base at V and 8 bases at J, with 9 bases between. The CDR3 spans 14 residues. CDR3 coding DNA: TGTGCCAGCAGCTTAGCGCTCACGGATTCACCCCTCCACTTT. It codes for CASSLALTDSPLHF.

CDR3 in DNA: TGCAGTGGGGTCGGGAACAATGAGCAGTTCTTC. Its translation is CSGVGNNEQFF. The V gene is TRBV20-1, the J gene TRBJ2-1; possibly TRBD2 for D (5 bases). CDR3 length: 11 residues. V was pared by 7 bases and J by 5 bases, with 9 bases between. From germline, CDR1 is DFQATT and CDR2 SNEGSKA (reference sequence).